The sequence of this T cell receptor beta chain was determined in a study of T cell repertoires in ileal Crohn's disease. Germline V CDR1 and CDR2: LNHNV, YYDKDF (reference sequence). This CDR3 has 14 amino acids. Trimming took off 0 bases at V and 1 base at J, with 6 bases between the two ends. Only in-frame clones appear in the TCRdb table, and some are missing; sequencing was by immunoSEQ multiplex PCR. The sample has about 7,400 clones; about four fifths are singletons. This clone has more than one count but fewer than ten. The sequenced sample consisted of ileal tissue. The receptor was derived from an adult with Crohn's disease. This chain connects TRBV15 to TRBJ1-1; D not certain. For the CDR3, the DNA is TGTGCCACCAGCAGAGAACACCAGAACACTGAAGCTTTCTTT. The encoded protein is CATSREHQNTEAFF.